The rows below give T cell receptor beta chains drawn from one sample of a study of glioma-infiltrating T cells after dendritic cell vaccination. Here immunoSEQ multiplex PCR was the method, and the copy in TCRdb shows in-frame clones only, minus some. The sample includes roughly 80,000 clones, around 86% of them seen just once. The material was blood, obtained after dendritic cell vaccination. The receptors were gathered from a human donor with glioblastoma. Each CDR3 is given with its conserved first and last residue. D genes are given only for firm matches. Only some rows state a clone size, as once, few, many or a class for expanded clones.

V gene	J gene	D gene	clone size	CDR3 DNA	CDR3 protein
TRBV6-5	TRBJ2-7	TRBD1	few	TGTGCCAGCAGTTCGACAGGGACCCCCTACGAGCAGTACTTC	CASSSTGTPYEQYF
TRBV30	TRBJ1-2	NA	few	TGTGCCTGGCTCGGTGATAGGGGCTCGGGCTACACCTTC	CAWLGDRGSGYTF
TRBV4-2	TRBJ1-1	NA	NA	TGTGCCAGCAGCCAAGGGGAAACTAGCACTGAAGCTTTCTTT	CASSQGETSTEAFF
TRBV5-5	TRBJ2-5	NA	NA	TGTGCCAGCAGCTTGGCCCCGGGAAGATTGGGGGAGACCCAGTACTTC	CASSLAPGRLGETQYF
TRBV6-4	TRBJ1-2	NA	NA	TGTGCCAGCAGCCTCTTCCCCGGGGGCTATGGCTACACCTTC	CASSLFPGGYGYTF
TRBV5-6	TRBJ2-1	NA	NA	TGTGCCAGCAGCTTTATTTCCGGGGGAAAATACAATGAGCAGTTCTTC	CASSFISGGKYNEQFF
TRBV5-5	TRBJ1-1	TRBD1	NA	TGTGCCAGCAGCTTAGGTTGGCAGGGGGCGCGAGACGCTTTCTTT	CASSLGWQGARDAFF
TRBV5-1	TRBJ1-2	TRBD1	NA	TGCGCCAGCAGCATCGGGACAGGGTACTATGGCTACACCTTC	CASSIGTGYYGYTF
TRBV2	TRBJ2-2	TRBD2	NA	TGTGCCAGCAGGGGACTAGCGGGCACCGGGGAGCTGTTTTTT	CASRGLAGTGELFF
TRBV11-3	TRBJ2-5	NA	NA	TGTGCCAGCAGCCCGCACCTTAGCGGAAATAACCAAGAGACCCAGTACTTC	CASSPHLSGNNQETQYF
TRBV5-1	TRBJ1-1	NA	NA	TGCGCCAGCAGCTTGTACCAGGGAAACACTGAAGCTTTCTTT	CASSLYQGNTEAFF
TRBV5-1	TRBJ2-7	TRBD1	NA	TGCGCCAGCAGTCAACCGTCTACAGGGGGCCAGTACGAGCAGTACTTC	CASSQPSTGGQYEQYF
TRBV6-6	TRBJ2-3	NA	NA	TGTGCCAGCAGCCCCAGAGGTAGCGGCACAGATACGCAGTATTTT	CASSPRGSGTDTQYF
TRBV6-5	TRBJ1-2	TRBD1	once	TGTGCCAGCAGAAAGGACAGGGAGGCTAACTATGGCTACACCTTC	CASRKDREANYGYTF
TRBV7-9	TRBJ2-7	NA	few	TGTGCCAGCAGCCCCCGGACAGCCCCCTACGAGCAGTACTTC	CASSPRTAPYEQYF
TRBV28	TRBJ1-2	NA	NA	TGTGCCAGCAGCCCACAGGGCCCCTTTGGCTACACCTTC	CASSPQGPFGYTF
TRBV29-1	TRBJ1-4	TRBD1	NA	TGCAGCGTTGGGACAGGGAGTGAAAAACTGTTTTTT	CSVGTGSEKLFF
TRBV12-5	TRBJ1-1	NA	NA	TGTGCTAGTGGTTTGGTAGGAGCAGGGCAACCGTTAAAAGCTTTCTTT	CASGLVGAGQPLKAFF
TRBV7-8	TRBJ2-7	TRBD1	once	TGTGCCAGCAGCGATCGGACAGGTCAAACCTACGAGCAGTACTTC	CASSDRTGQTYEQYF
TRBV5-4	TRBJ1-1	NA	NA	TGTGCCAGCAGCTTTAACAGAGAGAACACTGAAGCTTTCTTT	CASSFNRENTEAFF
TRBV4-2	TRBJ1-2	NA	NA	TGTGCCAGCAGCCAAGGCAGGGGATCCTGGGACGGCTACACCTTC	CASSQGRGSWDGYTF
TRBV6-6	TRBJ1-1	NA	NA	TGTGCCAGCAGTTACCTACGCCGGGGGGCTTTCTTT	CASSYLRRGAFF
TRBV6-1	TRBJ1-5	TRBD1	NA	TGTGCCAGCAGTGCGACCGGGACAGTCTATAGCAATCAGCCCCAGCATTTT	CASSATGTVYSNQPQHF
TRBV6-5	TRBJ2-2	TRBD2	NA	TGTGCCAGCACCCGAGGGCTAGCGGGGGCCGGGGAGCTGTTTTTT	CASTRGLAGAGELFF
TRBV18	TRBJ2-3	NA	NA	TGTGCCAGCTCACCAAGTCCCAGGGGCAACACAGATACGCAGTATTTT	CASSPSPRGNTDTQYF
TRBV7-2	TRBJ2-1	TRBD2	NA	TGTGCCAGCAGCTTAGTTGCGCTCCCGGGGGGGAACAATGAGCAGTTCTTC	CASSLVALPGGNNEQFF